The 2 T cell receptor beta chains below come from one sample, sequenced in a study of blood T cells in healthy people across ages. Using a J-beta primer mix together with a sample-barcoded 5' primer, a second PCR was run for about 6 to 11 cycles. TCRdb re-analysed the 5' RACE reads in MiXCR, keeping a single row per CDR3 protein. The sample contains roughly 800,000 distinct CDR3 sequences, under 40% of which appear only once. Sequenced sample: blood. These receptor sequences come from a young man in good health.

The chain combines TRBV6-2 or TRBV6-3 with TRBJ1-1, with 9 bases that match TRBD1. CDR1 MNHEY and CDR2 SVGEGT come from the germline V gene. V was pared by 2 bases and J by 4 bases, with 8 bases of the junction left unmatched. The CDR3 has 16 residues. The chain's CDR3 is CASSYRQGGTGTEAFF. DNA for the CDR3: TGTGCCAGCAGTTACCGACAGGGGGGAACGGGCACTGAAGCTTTCTTT.

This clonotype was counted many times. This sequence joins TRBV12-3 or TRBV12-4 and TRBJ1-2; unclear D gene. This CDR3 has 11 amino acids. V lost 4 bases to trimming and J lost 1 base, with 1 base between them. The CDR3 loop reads CASSYNYGYTF. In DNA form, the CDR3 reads TGTGCCAGCAGTTATAACTATGGCTACACCTTC.